This T cell receptor beta chain was identified in a study of T-cell reconstitution after alpha-beta-depleted transplantation in children. Germline CDR1 MNHNS, CDR2 SASEGT. Losses at the gene ends were 6 bases for V and 0 bases for J; bases not matched to a gene: 12. There are 17 residues in the CDR3. The TCRbeta library was prepared with unique molecular identifiers. TCRdb re-analysed the PCR reads in MiXCR, keeping a single row per CDR3 protein. The top ten clones hold 13% to 15% of a sample with about 580,000 distinct CDR3 sequences, more than 20% of them seen once. Concerning this clonotype itself: Its antigen is still unknown.

The study, taken as a whole, reports: Newly produced T cells mostly provided counts and TCRbeta diversity after one year, as hyperexpanded clones declined. About two months after transplant, alpha-beta T cells reportedly came from several hundred expanded graft clones.

The rearrangement uses TRBV6-1 and TRBJ2-3; 7 nucleotides line up with TRBD2. The sequenced sample was PBMCs, mostly from graft donor cells, obtained 360 days after TCRalphabeta/CD19-depleted stem cell transplant. The sequence derives from a boy younger than two who had a stem cell transplant for acute myeloid leukemia, so the T cells may come from the graft donor. CDR3: CASSRDLAAPSTDTQYF. In DNA, the CDR3 is TGTGCCAGCAGCCGAGACCTAGCGGCCCCGAGCACAGATACGCAGTATTTT.